Below, 18 T cell receptor beta chains from the same sample are listed, as sequenced in a study of graft-versus-host responses after intestinal transplantation. Repertoires were generated with immunoSEQ multiplex PCR, while TCRdb's copy carries only in-frame clones and drops some. This sample has some 44,000 clones, with approximately 94% found just once. Sequences were derived from PBMCs, sampled around 48 weeks after intestinal transplant. The receptors stem from a human patient who received an intestinal transplant, so some T cells may come from the graft donor.

J is TRBJ1-1 and V is TRBV7-2; no clear D gene. Germline CDR1 SGHTA, CDR2 FQGNSA. Trimming shortened V by 5 bases and J by 0 bases, and 7 bases separated the two germline ends. This CDR3 comprises 13 residues. The CDR3 is CASSPPLNTEAFF. CDR3 sequence (DNA): TGTGCCAGCAGCCCCCCTTTGAACACTGAAGCTTTCTTT.

The chain carries TRBV6-6 and TRBJ2-5; 10 bases fit TRBD1. CDR3 length: 15 residues. With V trimmed by 0 bases and J by 4 bases, 2 bases remained unmatched. Germline CDR1 reads MNHNY; CDR2 reads SVGAGI (reference sequence). This CDR3 reads CASSYSTGGRETQYF. As DNA, the CDR3 is TGTGCCAGCAGTTACTCGACAGGGGGCAGAGAGACCCAGTACTTC.

The chain carries TRBV5-1 and TRBJ2-3; weak D call: TRBD2 (5 bases). V was pared by 0 bases and J by 1 base, with 9 bases between. The CDR3 has 15 amino acids. Germline-derived CDR1 and CDR2 are SGHRS and YFSETQ. The CDR3 nucleotides read TGCGCCAGCAGCTTGGATCCCGGGGGCACAGATACGCAGTATTTT. Amino acids: CASSLDPGGTDTQYF. The full variable domain, rest sourced from reference TRBV5-1 and TRBJ2-3, is KAGVTQTPRYLIKTRGQQVTLSCSPISGHRSVSWYQQTPGQGLQFLFEYFSETQRNKGNFPGRFSGRQFSNSRSEMNVSTLELGDSALYLCASSLDPGGTDTQYFGPGTRLTVL.

The rearrangement links TRBV4-1 to TRBJ2-3; D uncertain. The CDR3 has 14 amino acids. The germline V gene has CDR1 MGHRA and CDR2 YSYEKL. V was pared by 3 bases and J by 0 bases, with 7 bases between. Here the CDR3 DNA reads TGCGCCAGCAGCCAGGCCATTAGCACAGATACGCAGTATTTT. Its protein product is CASSQAISTDTQYF.

This chain connects TRBV9 to TRBJ1-4; D call uncertain. The germline V gene encodes CDR1 SGDLS and CDR2 YYNGEE. Trimming took 0 bases from V and 3 from J, leaving 9 bases between them. CDR3 length: 15 residues. In DNA, the CDR3 is TGTGCCAGCAGCGTAGAGGCAGGATCTAATGAAAAACTGTTTTTT. Encoded protein: CASSVEAGSNEKLFF.

This clone was observed a single time. The chain combines TRBV7-6 with TRBJ2-1; tentatively, D is TRBD1 (5 bases). Per the germline V gene, CDR1 is SGHVS and CDR2 is FNYEAQ. V gave up 5 bases and J gave up 2 bases, with 10 bases separating them. This CDR3 is 14 amino acids long. The CDR3: CASSPGLTYNEQFF. DNA for the CDR3: TGTGCCAGCAGCCCAGGGTTGACCTACAATGAGCAGTTCTTC. Looking up the rest from reference TRBV7-6 and TRBJ2-1 gives the full variable domain: GAGVSQSPRYKVTKRGQDVALRCDPISGHVSLYWYRQALGQGPEFLTYFNYEAQQDKSGLPNDRFSAERPEGSISTLTIQRTEQRDSAMYRCASSPGLTYNEQFFGPGTRLTVL.

V is TRBV5-4 and J is TRBJ2-5; D uncertain. There are 15 residues in the CDR3. Germline V gene sequence: CDR1 SGHNT, CDR2 YYREEE (reference sequence). The V end lost 2 bases, the J end lost 2 bases, and 13 bases lay between the germline ends. The CDR3 DNA follows: TGTGCCAGCAGCTTAATTGGACGGGTTCAAGAGACCCAGTACTTC. Translating gives CASSLIGRVQETQYF.

The chain links TRBV2 to TRBJ2-2; D gene ambiguous. Germline V gene data show CDR1 as SNHLY and CDR2 as FYNNEI. The V end was cut by 3 bases, the J end by 6 bases, with 17 bases between. This CDR3 spans 16 amino acids. The CDR3 loop is CASSDVGSHPPGELFF. CDR3 DNA sequence: TGTGCCAGCAGTGATGTCGGGTCTCATCCGCCCGGGGAGCTGTTTTTT.

The rearrangement uses TRBV5-5 and TRBJ2-7; 9 nucleotides agree with TRBD2. V lost 4 bases to trimming and J lost 2 bases; unmatched junction nucleotides: 4. The CDR3 contains 14 residues. Germline lookup yields CDR1 SGHKS and CDR2 YYEKEE (reference sequence). CDR3 coding DNA: TGTGCCAGCAGCCACGGGACTAGCCCCTACGAGCAGTACTTC. Protein product: CASSHGTSPYEQYF.

V is TRBV6-5 and J is TRBJ1-2, with D possibly matching TRBD1 (5 bases). Deletions cut 2 bases from V and 1 base from J, with 14 bases between. The CDR3 is 16 residues long. The V gene's germline CDR1 is MNHEY and CDR2 SVGAGI. CDR3 nucleotides: TGTGCCAGCAGTTACCGACCCTGGGGCGTTAACTATGGCTACACCTTC. Translating gives CASSYRPWGVNYGYTF.

This chain uses TRBV19 with TRBJ1-4, with D tentatively TRBD1 (5 bases). The CDR3 has 14 residues. Between the trimmed V and J ends, which lost 8 bases and 5 bases, there was a span of 15 bases. Germline CDR1 reads LNHDA; CDR2 reads SQIVND (reference sequence). DNA for the CDR3: TGTGCCAGTTCGAAGGCAGGGTGGAATGAAAAACTGTTTTTT. Its protein is CASSKAGWNEKLFF.

The gene calls are TRBV5-4 and TRBJ2-5; 9 bases are a match to TRBD1. Germline V lookup: CDR1 SGHNT, CDR2 YYREEE (reference sequence). V dropped 4 bases and J dropped 5; count of bases not matched to a gene: 9. The CDR3 is made up of 15 amino acids. The CDR3 coding sequence is TGTGCCAGCAGCCTACCGGGACAGGGAAGGGAGACCCAGTACTTC. Its protein is CASSLPGQGRETQYF.

This clone appeared a single time. The sample holds other DNA sequences that translate to the same CDR3. The chain joins TRBV6-5 to TRBJ2-5; unclear D gene. With 2 bases removed from V and 4 bases from J, the gap between germline ends came to 2 bases. Germline V gene sequence: CDR1 MNHEY, CDR2 SVGAGI. This CDR3 is built from 11 residues. The CDR3 region is CASSYAETQYF. As DNA, the CDR3 is TGTGCCAGCAGTTACGCAGAGACCCAGTACTTC.

The rearrangement joins TRBV5-1 to TRBJ1-4, with 7 positions matching TRBD1. Germline V gives CDR1 SGHRS, CDR2 YFSETQ. V was clipped by 6 bases and J by 0 bases; unmatched bases: 14. This CDR3 is 18 amino acids long. CDR3 sequence (DNA): TGCGCCAGCACGCGCACAGGGGCGGCTCATGCAACTAATGAAAAACTGTTTTTT. Translated: CASTRTGAAHATNEKLFF.

The chain carries TRBV10-3 and TRBJ2-5; 8 nucleotides match TRBD1. The J call is uncertain, as TRBJ2-7 better fits the DNA end. The CDR3 is 13 residues long. Germline CDR1 and CDR2: ENHRY and SYGVKD. The CDR3 DNA reads TGTGCCATCAGGACAGGGGTTTCCTACGAGCAGTACTTC. Amino acids: CAIRTGVSYEQYF.

This clone was recorded once. The chain couples TRBV6-5 to TRBJ2-2; 9 bases align to TRBD1. The V gene end was trimmed by 6 bases and the J gene end by 7 bases; junction bases not matched to a gene: 9. The CDR3 sequence is 15 residues long. Germline CDR1 is MNHEY and CDR2 is SVGAGI. The CDR3 loop reads CASSAEQGAVGELFF. CDR3 in DNA: TGTGCCAGCAGCGCTGAACAGGGGGCGGTCGGGGAGCTGTTTTTT.

This rearrangement joins TRBV7-9 to TRBJ2-2; no reliable D call. The CDR3 totals 16 residues. CDR1 is SEHNR and CDR2 is FQNEAQ in the germline V gene (reference sequence). V was pared by 6 bases and J by 0 bases, with 14 bases between. The CDR3 DNA sequence: TGTGCCAGCAGTTCTCCCGGTCGTGCGAACACCGGGGAGCTGTTTTTT. Its translation: CASSSPGRANTGELFF.

The chain joins TRBV6-5 to TRBJ2-1, with TRBD1 matching 9 bases. Trimming took 4 bases from V and 7 from J; bases not matched to a gene: 11. CDR1 and CDR2 (germline): MNHEY, SVGAGI. The CDR3 has 16 residues. In DNA, the CDR3 is TGTGCCAGCAGTTGGCTACCGGGACAGGGAGCAAATGAGCAGTTCTTC. Translation gives CASSWLPGQGANEQFF.